This T cell receptor beta chain stems from a study of quantifying T cell responses using KT2 cells. Whole-study context: Reverse transcription used primers in the TCR alpha and beta constant regions.

With regard to this clonotype: Its antigen is currently unknown.

The cDNA 3' end received a ligated oligonucleotide with a UMI. First-round PCR used around 4 cycles and beta primers RC1.1 and RC1.2 covering TRBC1 and TRBC2. Separate processing of TCR alpha and beta chains began at the second PCR. TCRdb reprocessed the UMI-ligation and nested PCR reads with MiXCR, giving one entry per CDR3 protein. Of tens of thousands of distinct CDR3 sequences in the sample, around a tenth are singletons; the top ten hold about 10%. Study results and caveats: Even the lowest spike-in, about one KT2 cell per 100,000 PBMC, yielded detectable KT2 sequences.

Germline trimming cut 2 bases from V and 4 bases from J; bases unmatched to any gene: 8. The CDR3 sequence is 16 residues long. Per the germline V gene, CDR1 is SGHTA and CDR2 is FQGNSA. Specimen: PBMCs spiked with cells of the T cell clone KT2. This sequence originates from a human donor. This rearrangement joins TRBV7-2 to TRBJ2-5, with 9 nucleotides matching TRBD2. CDR3 protein: CASSLIVAGAGETQYF. Here the CDR3 DNA reads TGTGCCAGCAGCTTAATCGTAGCGGGAGCGGGAGAGACCCAGTACTTC. Looking up the rest from reference TRBV7-2 and TRBJ2-5 gives the full variable domain: GAGVSQSPSNKVTEKGKDVELRCDPISGHTALYWYRQSLGQGLEFLIYFQGNSAPDKSGLPSDRFSAERTGGSVSTLTIQRTQQEDSAVYLCASSLIVAGAGETQYFGPGTRLLVL.